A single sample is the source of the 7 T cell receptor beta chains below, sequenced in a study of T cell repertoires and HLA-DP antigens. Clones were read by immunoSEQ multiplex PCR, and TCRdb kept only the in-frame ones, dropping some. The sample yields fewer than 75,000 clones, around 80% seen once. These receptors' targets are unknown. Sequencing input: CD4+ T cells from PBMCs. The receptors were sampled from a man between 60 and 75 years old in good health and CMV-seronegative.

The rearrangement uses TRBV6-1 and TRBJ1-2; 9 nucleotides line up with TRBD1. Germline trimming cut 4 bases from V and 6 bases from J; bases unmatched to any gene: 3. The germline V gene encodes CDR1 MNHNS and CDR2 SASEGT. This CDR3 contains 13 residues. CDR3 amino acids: CASSVQGADGYTF. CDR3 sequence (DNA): TGTGCCAGCAGTGTACAGGGGGCCGATGGCTACACCTTC.

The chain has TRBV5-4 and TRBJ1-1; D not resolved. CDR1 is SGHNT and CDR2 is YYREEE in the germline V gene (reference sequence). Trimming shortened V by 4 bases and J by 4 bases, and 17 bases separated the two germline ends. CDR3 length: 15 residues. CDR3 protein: CASSRSGRSGTEAFF. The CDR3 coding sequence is TGTGCCAGCAGCCGGTCGGGTAGGTCAGGCACTGAAGCTTTCTTT.

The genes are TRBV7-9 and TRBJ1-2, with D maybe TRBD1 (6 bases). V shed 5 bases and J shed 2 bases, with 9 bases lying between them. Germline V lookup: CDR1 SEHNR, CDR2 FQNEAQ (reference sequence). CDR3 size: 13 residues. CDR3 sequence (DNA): TGTGCCAGCAGCCCGGACAGAAACTATGGCTACACCTTC. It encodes CASSPDRNYGYTF.

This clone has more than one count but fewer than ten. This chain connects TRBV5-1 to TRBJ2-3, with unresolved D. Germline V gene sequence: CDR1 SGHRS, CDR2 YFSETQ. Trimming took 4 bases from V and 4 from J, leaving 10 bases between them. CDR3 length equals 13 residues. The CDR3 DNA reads TGCGCCAGCAGCCGAGACTTGGCAGATACGCAGTATTTT. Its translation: CASSRDLADTQYF. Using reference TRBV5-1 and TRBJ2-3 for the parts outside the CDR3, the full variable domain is KAGVTQTPRYLIKTRGQQVTLSCSPISGHRSVSWYQQTPGQGLQFLFEYFSETQRNKGNFPGRFSGRQFSNSRSEMNVSTLELGDSALYLCASSRDLADTQYFGPGTRLTVL.

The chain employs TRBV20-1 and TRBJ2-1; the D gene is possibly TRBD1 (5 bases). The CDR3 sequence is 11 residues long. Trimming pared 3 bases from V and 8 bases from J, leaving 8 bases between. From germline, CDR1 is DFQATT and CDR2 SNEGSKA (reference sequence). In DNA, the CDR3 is TGCAGTGCTAGGTCCAGGGATGAGCAGTTCTTC. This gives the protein CSARSRDEQFF.

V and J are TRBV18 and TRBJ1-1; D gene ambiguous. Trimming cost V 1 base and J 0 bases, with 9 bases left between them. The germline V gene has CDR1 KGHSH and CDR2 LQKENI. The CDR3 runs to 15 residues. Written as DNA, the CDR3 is TGTGCCAGCTCACCACAGAGGGCCATGAACACTGAAGCTTTCTTT. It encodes CASSPQRAMNTEAFF.

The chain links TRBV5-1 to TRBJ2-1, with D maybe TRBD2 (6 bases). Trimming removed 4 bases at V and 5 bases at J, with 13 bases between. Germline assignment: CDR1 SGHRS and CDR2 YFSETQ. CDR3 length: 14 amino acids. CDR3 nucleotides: TGCGCCAGCAGCGCGGGACTTATAAACAATGAGCAGTTCTTC. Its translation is CASSAGLINNEQFF.